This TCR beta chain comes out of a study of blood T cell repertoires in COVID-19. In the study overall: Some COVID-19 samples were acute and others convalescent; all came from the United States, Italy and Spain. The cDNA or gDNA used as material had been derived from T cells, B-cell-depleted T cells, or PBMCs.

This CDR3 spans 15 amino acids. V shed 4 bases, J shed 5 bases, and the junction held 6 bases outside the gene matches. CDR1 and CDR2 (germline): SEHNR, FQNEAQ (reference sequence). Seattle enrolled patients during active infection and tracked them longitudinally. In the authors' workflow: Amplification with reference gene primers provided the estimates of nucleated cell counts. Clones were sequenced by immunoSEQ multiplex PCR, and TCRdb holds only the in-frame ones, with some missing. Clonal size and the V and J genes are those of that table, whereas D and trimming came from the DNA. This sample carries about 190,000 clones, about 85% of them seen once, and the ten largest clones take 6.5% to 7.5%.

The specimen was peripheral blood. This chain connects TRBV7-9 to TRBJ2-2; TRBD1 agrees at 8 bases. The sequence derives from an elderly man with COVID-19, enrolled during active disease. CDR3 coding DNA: TGTGCCAGCAGCTCGATGACAGGGGTGACCGGGGAGCTGTTTTTT. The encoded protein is CASSSMTGVTGELFF.